This TCR beta chain comes out of a study of beta chain features in type 1 diabetes. Study at large: Comparable age, gender and cell yields were observed in patients relative to healthy donors.

Notes on the study in general: Any HLA type influence on TCRB rearrangement was left unresolved here. There was a possibility that cDNA sequencing over-represented cells with high TCR expression. Type 1 diabetes patients had moderately but significantly shorter TCRB CDR3s in all four CD4+ subsets.

As every portion of the isolated RNA was reverse transcribed, the sequencing read expressed TCRB transcripts. Method: immunoSEQ multiplex PCR; TCRdb's copy keeps in-frame clones and lacks some. The data contain under 500,000 clones, roughly 31% of them singletons. The trim removed 2 bases at V and 3 bases at J, leaving 4 bases unmatched. CDR1 is SGHVS and CDR2 is FQNEAQ in the germline V gene. The CDR3 extends over 15 amino acids. Remarks on this clone: Its antigen is unidentified.

The genes are TRBV7-8 and TRBJ1-1, with 9 bases matching TRBD1. The sequence was collected from a man younger than 30 in good health. Sample: naive CD4+ T cells from blood. The CDR3 DNA sequence: TGTGCCAGCAGCTTAATTGGGACAGGGTACACTGAAGCTTTCTTT. It codes for CASSLIGTGYTEAFF. The variable domain in full, completed from reference TRBV7-8 and TRBJ1-1, reads GAGVSQSPRYKVAKRGQDVALRCDPISGHVSLFWYQQALGQGPEFLTYFQNEAQLDKSGLPSDRFFAERPEGSVSTLKIQRTQQEDSAVYLCASSLIGTGYTEAFFGQGTRLTVV.